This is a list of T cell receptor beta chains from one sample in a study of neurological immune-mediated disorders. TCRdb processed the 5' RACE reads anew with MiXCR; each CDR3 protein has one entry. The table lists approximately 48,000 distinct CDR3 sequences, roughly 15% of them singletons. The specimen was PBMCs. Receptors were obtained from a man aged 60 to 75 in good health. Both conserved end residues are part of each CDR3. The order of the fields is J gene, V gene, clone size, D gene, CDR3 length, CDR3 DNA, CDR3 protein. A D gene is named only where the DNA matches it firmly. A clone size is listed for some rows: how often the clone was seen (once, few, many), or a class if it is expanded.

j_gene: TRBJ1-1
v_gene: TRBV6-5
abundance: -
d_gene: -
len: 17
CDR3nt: TGTGCCAGCAGTTACTCTTCTTGGTCCCAGGGATCGACTGAAGCTTTCTTT
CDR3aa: CASSYSSWSQGSTEAFF

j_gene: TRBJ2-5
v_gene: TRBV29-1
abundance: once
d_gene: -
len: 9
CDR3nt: TGCAGCGTTGTGGGGACCCAGTACTTC
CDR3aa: CSVVGTQYF

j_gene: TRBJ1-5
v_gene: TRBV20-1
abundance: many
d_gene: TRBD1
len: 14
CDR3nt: TGCAGTGCCACGTTGGGGACAGGGCCTCAGCCCCAGCATTTT
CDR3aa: CSATLGTGPQPQHF

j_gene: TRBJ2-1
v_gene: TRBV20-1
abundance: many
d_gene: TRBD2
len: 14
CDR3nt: TGCAGTGCTAGAGTAACCGGGAGGGCCGGCGAGCAGTTCTTC
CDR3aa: CSARVTGRAGEQFF

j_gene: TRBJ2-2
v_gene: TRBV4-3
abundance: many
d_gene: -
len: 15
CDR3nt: TGCGCCAGCAGCCTCCAGGGACCCCACACCGGGGAGCTGTTTTTT
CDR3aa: CASSLQGPHTGELFF

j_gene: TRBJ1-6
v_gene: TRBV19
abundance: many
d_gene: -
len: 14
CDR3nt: TGTGCCAGTACCACGTGGGGGGCTGTAGCACCCCTCCACTTT
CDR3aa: CASTTWGAVAPLHF

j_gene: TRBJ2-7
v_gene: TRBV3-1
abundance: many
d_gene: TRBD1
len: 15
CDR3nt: TGTGCCAGCAGCCACCAGACAGGGGGTTACTACGAGCAGTACTTC
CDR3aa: CASSHQTGGYYEQYF

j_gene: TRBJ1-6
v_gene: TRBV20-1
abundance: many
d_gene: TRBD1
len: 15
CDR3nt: TGCAGTGCTAGGGTTGGCGGACAGGTGGTTTCACCCCTCCACTTT
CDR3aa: CSARVGGQVVSPLHF

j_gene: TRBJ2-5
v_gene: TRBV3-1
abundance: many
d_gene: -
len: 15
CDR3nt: TGTGCCAGCAGCCAAGTCGGACAGAAACAAGAGACCCAGTACTTC
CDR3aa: CASSQVGQKQETQYF

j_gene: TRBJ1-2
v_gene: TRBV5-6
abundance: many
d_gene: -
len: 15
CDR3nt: TGTGCCAGCAGCTTGCCCTCCGGAGGGAAGGAGGGCTACACCTTC
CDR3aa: CASSLPSGGKEGYTF

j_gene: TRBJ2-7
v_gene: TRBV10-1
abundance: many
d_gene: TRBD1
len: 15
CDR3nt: TGCGCCAGCAGTGTAAGACAGGGGGCCGTATACGAGCAGTACTTC
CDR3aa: CASSVRQGAVYEQYF

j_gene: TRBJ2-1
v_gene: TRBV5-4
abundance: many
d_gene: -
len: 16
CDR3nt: TGTGCCAGCAGCTTGGCGGGAGAGAGCTCCTACAATGAGCAGTTCTTC
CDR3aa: CASSLAGESSYNEQFF

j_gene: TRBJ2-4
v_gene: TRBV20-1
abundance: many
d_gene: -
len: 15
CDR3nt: TGCAGTGCACCCCGGGACCTCGAGGGCAAAAACATTCAGTACTTC
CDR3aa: CSAPRDLEGKNIQYF

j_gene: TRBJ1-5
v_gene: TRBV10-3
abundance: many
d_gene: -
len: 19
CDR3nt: TGTGCCATCAGTGACGCCGGTACGGGCGGAGCATTGAGCAATCAGCCCCAGCATTTT
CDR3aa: CAISDAGTGGALSNQPQHF

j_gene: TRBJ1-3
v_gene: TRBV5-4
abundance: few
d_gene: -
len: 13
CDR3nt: TGTGCCAGCAGCTGGACAGCCGGAAACACCATATATTTT
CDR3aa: CASSWTAGNTIYF

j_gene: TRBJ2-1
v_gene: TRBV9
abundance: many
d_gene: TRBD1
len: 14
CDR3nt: TGTGCCAGCAGCGCGGGACAGGCTTACAATGAGCAGTTCTTC
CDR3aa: CASSAGQAYNEQFF

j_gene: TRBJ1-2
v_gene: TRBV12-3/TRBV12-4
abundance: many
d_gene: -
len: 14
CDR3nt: TGTGCCAGCAGTTTAAAGGACAGCCACTATGGCTACACCTTC
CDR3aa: CASSLKDSHYGYTF

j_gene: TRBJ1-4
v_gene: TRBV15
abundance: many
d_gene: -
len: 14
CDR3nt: TGTGCCACCAGCAGAGGCGGTAATAATGAAAAACTGTTTTTT
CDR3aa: CATSRGGNNEKLFF

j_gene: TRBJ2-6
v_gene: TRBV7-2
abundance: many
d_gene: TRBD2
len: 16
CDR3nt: TGTGCCAGCAGCTTAGATGGGACTAGAAGTGCCAACGTCCTGACTTTC
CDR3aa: CASSLDGTRSANVLTF

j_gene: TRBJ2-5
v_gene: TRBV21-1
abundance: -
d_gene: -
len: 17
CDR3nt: TGTGCCAGCAGCAAAGCGGAGGGTTCGCGGAGACAAGAGACCCAGTACTTC
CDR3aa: CASSKAEGSRRQETQYF

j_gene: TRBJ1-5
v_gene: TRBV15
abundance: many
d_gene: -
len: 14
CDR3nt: TGTGCCACCAGCAGAGCAGATGACAGTCAGCCCCAGCATTTT
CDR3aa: CATSRADDSQPQHF

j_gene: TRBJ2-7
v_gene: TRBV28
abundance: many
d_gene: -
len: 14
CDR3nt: TGTGCCAGCGGCAGACAGGTCGCGACCTACGAGCAGTACTTC
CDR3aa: CASGRQVATYEQYF

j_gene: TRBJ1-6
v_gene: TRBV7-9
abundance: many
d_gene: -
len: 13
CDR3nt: TGTGCCAGCAGACTTAGGACAGATTCACCCCTCCACTTT
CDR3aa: CASRLRTDSPLHF

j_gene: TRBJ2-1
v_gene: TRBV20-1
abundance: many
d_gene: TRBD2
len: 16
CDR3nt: TGCAGTGCTCCCTTGGGGCATATGAGCGGGAGCAATGAGCAGTTCTTC
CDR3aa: CSAPLGHMSGSNEQFF

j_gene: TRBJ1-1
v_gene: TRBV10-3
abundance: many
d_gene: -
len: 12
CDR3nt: TGTGCCATCAGTTTAGATAGGACTGAAGCTTTCTTT
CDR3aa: CAISLDRTEAFF

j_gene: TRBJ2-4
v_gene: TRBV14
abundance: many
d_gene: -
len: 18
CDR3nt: TGTGCCAGCAGCCAAGATCGTCCGGGGGCCAAGGGCAAAAACATTCAGTACTTC
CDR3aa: CASSQDRPGAKGKNIQYF

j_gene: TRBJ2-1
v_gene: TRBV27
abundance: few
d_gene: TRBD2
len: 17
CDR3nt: TGTGCCAGCAGCTATCGCTCCGTCCGGGAGGGCCAGGATGAGCAGTTCTTC
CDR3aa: CASSYRSVREGQDEQFF

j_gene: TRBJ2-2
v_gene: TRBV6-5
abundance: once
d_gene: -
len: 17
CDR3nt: TGTGCCAGCAGCACGCTCGGGGTCCTGGGGAGTACCGGGGAGCTGTTTTTT
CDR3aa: CASSTLGVLGSTGELFF

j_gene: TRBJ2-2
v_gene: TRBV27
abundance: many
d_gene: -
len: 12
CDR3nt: TGTGCCAGCAGCTTAGGAACCGGGGAGCTGTTTTTT
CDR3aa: CASSLGTGELFF

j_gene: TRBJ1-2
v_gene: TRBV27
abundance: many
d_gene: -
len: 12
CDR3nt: TGTGCCAGCAGTTCCGGACGGAATGGCTACACCTTC
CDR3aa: CASSSGRNGYTF

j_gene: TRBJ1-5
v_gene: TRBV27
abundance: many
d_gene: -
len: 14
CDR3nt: TGTGCCAGCAGTCCCCAGAGGGAGGGTCAGCCCCAGCATTTT
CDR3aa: CASSPQREGQPQHF

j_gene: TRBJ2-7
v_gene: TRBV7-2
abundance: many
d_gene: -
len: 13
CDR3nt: TGTGCCAGCAGCTTCTCCCACGACGGTGAGCAGTACTTC
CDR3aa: CASSFSHDGEQYF

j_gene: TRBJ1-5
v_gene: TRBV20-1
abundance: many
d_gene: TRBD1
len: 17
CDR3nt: TGCAGTGCTAGGGAAACAGGGGGCGGAGTAGTTGGCCAGCCCCAGCATTTT
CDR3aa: CSARETGGGVVGQPQHF

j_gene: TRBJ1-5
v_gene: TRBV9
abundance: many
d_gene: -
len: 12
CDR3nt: TGTGCCAGCAGCGTAGGCAATCAGCCCCAGCATTTT
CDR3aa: CASSVGNQPQHF

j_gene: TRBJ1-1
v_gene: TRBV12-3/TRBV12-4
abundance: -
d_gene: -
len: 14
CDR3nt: TGTGCCAGCGGACCCGGGTCGGGGGACACTGAAGCTTTCTTT
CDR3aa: CASGPGSGDTEAFF

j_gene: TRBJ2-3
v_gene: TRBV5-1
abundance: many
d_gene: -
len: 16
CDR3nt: TGCGCCAGCAGCTTGTGGGGATTCACTAGCACAGATACGCAGTATTTT
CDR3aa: CASSLWGFTSTDTQYF

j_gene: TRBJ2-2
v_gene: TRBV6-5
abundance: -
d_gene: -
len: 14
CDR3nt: TGTGCCAGCAGGCCCCCGAATTTGGGCTGGGAGCTGTTTTTT
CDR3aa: CASRPPNLGWELFF

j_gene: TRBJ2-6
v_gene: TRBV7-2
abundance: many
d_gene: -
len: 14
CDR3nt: TGTGCCAGCAGCGAATCCTCTGGGGCCAACGTCCTGACTTTC
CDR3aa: CASSESSGANVLTF

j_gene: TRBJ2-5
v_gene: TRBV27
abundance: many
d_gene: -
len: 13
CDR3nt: TGTGCCAGCAGTTTATGGGGGGGCCGAACCCAGTACTTC
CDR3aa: CASSLWGGRTQYF

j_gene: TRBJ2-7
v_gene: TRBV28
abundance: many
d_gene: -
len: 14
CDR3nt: TGTGCCAGCAGTTTTACAGTCTTCTCCTACGAGCAGTACTTC
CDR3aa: CASSFTVFSYEQYF

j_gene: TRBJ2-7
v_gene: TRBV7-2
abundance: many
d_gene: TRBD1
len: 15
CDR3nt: TGTGCCAGCAGCTTAGGGACAGGGAACTCCTACGAGCAGTACTTC
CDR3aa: CASSLGTGNSYEQYF

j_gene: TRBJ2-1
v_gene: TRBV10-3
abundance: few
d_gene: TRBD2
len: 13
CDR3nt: TGTGCCACCGTAGCGGGAGATTACAATGAGCAGTTCTTC
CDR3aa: CATVAGDYNEQFF

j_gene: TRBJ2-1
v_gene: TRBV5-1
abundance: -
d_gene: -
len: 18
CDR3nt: TGCGCCAGCAGCTCGATCACCTCCGGGTTCGGGTCCTACAATGAGCAGTTCTTC
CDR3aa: CASSSITSGFGSYNEQFF

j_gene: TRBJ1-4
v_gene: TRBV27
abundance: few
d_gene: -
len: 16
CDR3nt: TGTGCCAGCAGTTTAAACACCGGGAAGTATAATGAAAAACTGTTTTTT
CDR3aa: CASSLNTGKYNEKLFF

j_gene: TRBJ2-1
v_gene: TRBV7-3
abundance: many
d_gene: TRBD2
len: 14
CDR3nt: TGTGCCAGCAGCTCGAGGACTAGTAGCGATGAGCAGTTCTTC
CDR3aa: CASSSRTSSDEQFF

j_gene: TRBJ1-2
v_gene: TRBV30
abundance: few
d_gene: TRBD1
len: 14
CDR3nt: TGTGCCTGGAGTCCCGGGACAGATAACTATGGCTACACCTTC
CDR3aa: CAWSPGTDNYGYTF

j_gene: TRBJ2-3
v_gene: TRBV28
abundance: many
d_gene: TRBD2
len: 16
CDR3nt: TGTGCCAGCACCGACCCGGGAGCGGGGGGGGGAGATACGCAGTATTTT
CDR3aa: CASTDPGAGGGDTQYF

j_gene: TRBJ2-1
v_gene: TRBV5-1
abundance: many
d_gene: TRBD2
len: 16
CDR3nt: TGCGCCAGCAGCTTGGAGGGACTAGCGGTTAACAATGAGCAGTTCTTC
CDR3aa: CASSLEGLAVNNEQFF

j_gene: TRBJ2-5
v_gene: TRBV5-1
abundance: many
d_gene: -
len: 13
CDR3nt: TGCGCCAGCAGCTTGGGGTTTCAAGAGACCCAGTACTTC
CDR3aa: CASSLGFQETQYF

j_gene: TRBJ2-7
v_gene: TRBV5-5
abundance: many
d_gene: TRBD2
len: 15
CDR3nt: TGTGCCAGCAGCTTGCCCCGGGACTACACCTACGAGCAGTACTTC
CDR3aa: CASSLPRDYTYEQYF

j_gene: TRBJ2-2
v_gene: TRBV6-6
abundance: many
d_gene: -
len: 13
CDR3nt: TGTGCCAGCAGCCGAGATTACACCGGGGAGCTGTTTTTT
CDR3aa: CASSRDYTGELFF

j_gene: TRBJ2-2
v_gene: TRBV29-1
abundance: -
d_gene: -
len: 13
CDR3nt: TGCAGCGTTGAAGAGGGCGGTACCGGGGAGCTGTTTTTT
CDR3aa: CSVEEGGTGELFF

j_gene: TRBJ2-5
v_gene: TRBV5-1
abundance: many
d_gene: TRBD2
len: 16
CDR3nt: TGCGCCAGCAGCTTGGTAGCGGGAGATTTTCAAGAGACCCAGTACTTC
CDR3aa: CASSLVAGDFQETQYF

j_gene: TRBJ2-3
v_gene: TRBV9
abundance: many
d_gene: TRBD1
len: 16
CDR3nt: TGTGCCAGCAGCGAGGGGGCCCCAAACCCCACAGATACGCAGTATTTT
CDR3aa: CASSEGAPNPTDTQYF

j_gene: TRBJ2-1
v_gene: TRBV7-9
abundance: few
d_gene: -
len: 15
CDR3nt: TGTGCCAGCAGCTCAGGGGGCGGGGGTTTCAATGAGCAGTTCTTC
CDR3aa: CASSSGGGGFNEQFF

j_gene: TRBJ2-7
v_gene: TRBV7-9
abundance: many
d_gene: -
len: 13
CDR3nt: TGTGCCAGCAGCTTGGCGGACAGCTACGAGCAGTACTTC
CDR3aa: CASSLADSYEQYF

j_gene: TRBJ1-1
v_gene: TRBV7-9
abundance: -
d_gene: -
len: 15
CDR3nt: TGTGCCAGCACCCCGGTCTATAGCCCAAACACTGAAGCTTTCTTT
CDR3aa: CASTPVYSPNTEAFF

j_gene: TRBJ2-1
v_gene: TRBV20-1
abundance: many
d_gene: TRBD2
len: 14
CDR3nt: TGCAGTGCTAGTACGGGAGGGGGCTACAATGAGCAGTTCTTC
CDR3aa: CSASTGGGYNEQFF